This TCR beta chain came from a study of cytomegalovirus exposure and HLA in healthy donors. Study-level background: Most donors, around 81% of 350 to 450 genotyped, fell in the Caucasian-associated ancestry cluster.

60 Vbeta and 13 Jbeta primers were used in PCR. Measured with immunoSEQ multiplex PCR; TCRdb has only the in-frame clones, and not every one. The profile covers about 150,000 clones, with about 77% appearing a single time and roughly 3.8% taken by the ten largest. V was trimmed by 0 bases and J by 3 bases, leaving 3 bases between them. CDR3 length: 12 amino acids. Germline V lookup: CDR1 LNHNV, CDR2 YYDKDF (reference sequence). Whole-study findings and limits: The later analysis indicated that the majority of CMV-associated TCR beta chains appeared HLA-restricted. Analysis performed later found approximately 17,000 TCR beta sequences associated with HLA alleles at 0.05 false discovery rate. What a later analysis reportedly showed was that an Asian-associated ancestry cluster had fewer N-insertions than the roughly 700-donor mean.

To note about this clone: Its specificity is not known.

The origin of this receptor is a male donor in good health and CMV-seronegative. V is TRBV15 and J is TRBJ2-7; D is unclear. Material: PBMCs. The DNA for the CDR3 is TGTGCCACCAGCAGAGATCTCTACGAGCAGTACTTC. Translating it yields CATSRDLYEQYF. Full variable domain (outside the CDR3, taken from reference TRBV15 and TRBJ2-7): DAMVIQNPRYQVTQFGKPVTLSCSQTLNHNVMYWYQQKSSQAPKLLFHYYDKDFNNEADTPDNFQSRRPNTSFCFLDIRSPGLGDTAMYLCATSRDLYEQYFGPGTRLTVT.